Each of the 17 T cell receptor beta chains below was sequenced from the same sample in a study of CD8 T cells in ankylosing spondylitis. TCRdb recomputed calls from the 5' RACE reads with MiXCR, one row per CDR3 protein. The sample shows fewer than 400,000 distinct CDR3 sequences, approximately 8% of them seen only once. For these receptors, no antigen is known. Study-level findings and limits: Ankylosing spondylitis blood seemed to carry a telltale TCR beta motif made of fewer than 10 highly homologous variants.

Material: blood, either unsorted or a sorted T cell fraction (not recorded which). These receptors originate from a male donor with ankylosing spondylitis.

Only a few counts were recorded for this clonotype. V and J are TRBV20-1 and TRBJ2-1; D is tentatively TRBD1 or TRBD2 (6 bases each). Per the germline V gene, CDR1 is DFQATT and CDR2 is SNEGSKA (reference sequence). V lost 4 bases to trimming and J lost 7 bases, with 20 bases between them. The CDR3 extends over 15 amino acids. DNA for the CDR3: TGCAGTGCTAAGACTGGGGGGCGCCTGCGGAATGAGCAGTTCTTC. It codes for CSAKTGGRLRNEQFF.

CDR3 amino acids: CSVATSGGSYNEQFF. As DNA, the CDR3 is TGCAGCGTTGCTACTAGCGGAGGCTCCTACAATGAGCAGTTCTTC. The rearrangement joins TRBV29-1 to TRBJ2-1; 8 positions agree with TRBD2. The ends lost 4 bases at V and 0 bases at J; junction bases unmatched: 5. The CDR3 is 15 residues long. Germline V CDR1 and CDR2: SQVTM, ANQGSEA.

In its sample, this clonotype was seen a few times. J is TRBJ1-5 and V is TRBV12-3 or TRBV12-4, with D possibly being TRBD1 (5 bases). Trimming took 3 bases from V and 7 from J, leaving 13 bases between them. CDR3 size: 14 residues. As DNA, the CDR3 is TGTGCCAGCAGTTTTGGAAGGGGCGGCCAGCCCCAGCATTTT. The encoded protein is CASSFGRGGQPQHF.

This clonotype was seen many times. The chain joins TRBV9 to TRBJ1-1; no definite D call. V was clipped by 4 bases and J by 4 bases, with 14 bases between them. Germline V gives CDR1 SGDLS, CDR2 YYNGEE. CDR3 length: 14 residues. The CDR3 DNA reads as TGTGCCAGCAGCTTCGGGATGGCGGGCACTGAAGCTTTCTTT. Residues: CASSFGMAGTEAFF. The entire variable domain, with the rest obtained from reference TRBV9 and TRBJ1-1, is as follows: DSGVTQTPKHLITATGQRVTLRCSPRSGDLSVYWYQQSLDQGLQFLIQYYNGEERAKGNILERFSAQQFPDLHSELNLSSLELGDSALYFCASSFGMAGTEAFFGQGTRLTVV.

This clonotype appeared a few times. The V gene is TRBV20-1, the J gene TRBJ2-3, with 8 nucleotides matching TRBD1. V dropped 3 bases and J dropped 0; count of bases not matched to a gene: 8. The CDR3 spans 16 residues. Germline V CDR1 and CDR2: DFQATT, SNEGSKA (reference sequence). The CDR3 bases are TGCAGTGCTAGCGGGACAGGAACCCCTAGCACAGATACGCAGTATTTT. Protein: CSASGTGTPSTDTQYF.

The gene calls are TRBV7-3 and TRBJ2-7; 11 nucleotides match TRBD2. J lost 4 bases, V lost 5 bases, and 10 bases had no gene match. Germline V lookup: CDR1 SGHTA, CDR2 FQGTGA. This CDR3 region has 16 residues. The CDR3 is CASSPDAGTSGYEQYF. The CDR3 DNA reads TGTGCCAGCAGCCCCGACGCCGGGACTAGCGGATACGAGCAGTACTTC.

This clonotype was counted a single time. The rearrangement joins TRBV2 to TRBJ2-7, with D uncertain. The V end lost 4 bases, the J end lost 4 bases, and 17 bases lay between the germline ends. CDR3 length: 15 amino acids. CDR1 is SNHLY and CDR2 is FYNNEI in the germline V gene. The chain's CDR3 is CASSAERLISYEQYF. CDR3 DNA: TGTGCCAGCAGTGCAGAGAGACTCATCTCTTACGAGCAGTACTTC.

The rearrangement links TRBV28 to TRBJ2-7, with TRBD2 matching over 8 bases. Germline loops: CDR1 MDHEN, CDR2 SYDVKM. The J segment lost 2 bases and the V segment lost 4 bases, leaving 7 bases of the junction unmatched. There are 15 residues in the CDR3. The CDR3 bases are TGTGCCAGCAGTTCGCACGGGGGACTAGCCTACGAGCAGTACTTC. It encodes CASSSHGGLAYEQYF.

This chain links TRBV7-9 with TRBJ2-2, with D possibly being TRBD1 or TRBD2 (5 bases each). Germline V lookup: CDR1 SEHNR, CDR2 FQNEAQ (reference sequence). This CDR3 comprises 15 residues. V lost 5 bases and J lost 1, with 11 bases in between. The CDR3 nucleotides are TGTGCCAGCAGCCTCGGGACGGTGAACACCGGGGAGCTGTTTTTT. This codes for CASSLGTVNTGELFF.

This clonotype was observed a handful of times. The chain couples TRBV11-3 to TRBJ2-3; tentatively, D is TRBD2 (6 bases). Between the trimmed V and J ends, which lost 1 base and 0 bases, there was a span of 8 bases. The germline gives CDR1 SGHNT, CDR2 YENEEA. The CDR3 sequence is 15 residues long. The CDR3 protein is CASSLVEGSTDTQYF. The CDR3 nucleotides read TGTGCCAGCAGCTTAGTGGAGGGAAGCACAGATACGCAGTATTTT.

The chain couples TRBV20-1 to TRBJ2-5; TRBD2 is a possible D gene (6 bases). Germline CDR1 is DFQATT and CDR2 is SNEGSKA (reference sequence). The CDR3 loop spans 13 amino acids. Trimming shortened V by 3 bases and J by 7 bases, and 15 bases separated the two germline ends. Here the CDR3 DNA reads TGCAGTGCTAGGGGGGACTGGGGTTCGACCCAGTACTTC. Amino acid sequence: CSARGDWGSTQYF.

At least ten counts were recorded for this clonotype. Mismatch with germline at one junction end may stem from a read error. The gene calls are TRBV5-1 and TRBJ2-1, with no clear D. The CDR3 has 15 residues. The V gene's germline CDR1 is SGHRS and CDR2 YFSETQ. The CDR3 sequence is CASSLVLSSYNEQFF. The DNA for the CDR3 is TGTGCCAGCAGCTTAGTACTGAGCTCCTACAATGAGCAGTTCTTC.

This clonotype was counted only a few times. CDR3 sequence reads: CASSSIPSANTGELFF. The CDR3 DNA sequence: TGTGCCAGCAGCTCGATCCCCTCGGCGAACACCGGGGAGCTGTTTTTT. V usage is TRBV7-3 and J usage is TRBJ2-2; D is ambiguous. The ends were cut back, 4 bases at V and 0 bases at J, with 12 bases in the middle. Germline loops: CDR1 SGHTA, CDR2 FQGTGA. There are 16 residues in the CDR3. Together with reference TRBV7-3 and TRBJ2-2, the CDR3 gives the full variable domain: GAGVSQTPSNKVTEKGKYVELRCDPISGHTALYWYRQSLGQGPEFLIYFQGTGAADDSGLPNDRFFAVRPEGSVSTLKIQRTERGDSAVYLCASSSIPSANTGELFFGEGSRLTVL.

The rearrangement joins TRBV5-1 to TRBJ2-1; D ambiguous. The CDR3 has 15 amino acids. Trimming pared 0 bases from V and 3 bases from J, leaving 10 bases between. The germline V gene has CDR1 SGHRS and CDR2 YFSETQ. The CDR3 protein is CASSLVVGNYNEQFF. DNA for the CDR3: TGCGCCAGCAGCTTGGTGGTAGGAAACTACAATGAGCAGTTCTTC.

The genes are TRBV5-5 and TRBJ1-2, with TRBD1 as a possible D gene (5 bases). V lost 1 base and J 4 bases, leaving 11 bases between the germline ends. Germline assignment: CDR1 SGHKS and CDR2 YYEKEE (reference sequence). This CDR3 spans 14 amino acids. The CDR3 bases are TGTGCCAGCAGCTTGAGAGGGCAGGGCTATGGCTACACCTTC. Translating gives CASSLRGQGYGYTF.

There are many counts of this clonotype. The chain joins TRBV29-1 to TRBJ2-7; 7 bases align to TRBD1. The CDR3 totals 12 residues. CDR1 and CDR2 (germline): SQVTM, ANQGSEA. Trimming took 2 bases from V and 5 from J; bases not matched to a gene: 3. DNA for the CDR3: TGCAGCGTTGAAACACAGGGGAACGAGCAGTACTTC. Residues: CSVETQGNEQYF.

The chain couples TRBV7-9 to TRBJ2-1; D possibly corresponds to TRBD2 (5 bases). V lost 7 bases and J lost 3, with 13 bases in between. The germline gives CDR1 SEHNR, CDR2 FQNEAQ (reference sequence). The CDR3 consists of 14 residues. The CDR3 sequence is CASIFGGGYNEQFF. CDR3 bases: TGTGCCAGCATCTTCGGAGGCGGCTACAATGAGCAGTTCTTC.